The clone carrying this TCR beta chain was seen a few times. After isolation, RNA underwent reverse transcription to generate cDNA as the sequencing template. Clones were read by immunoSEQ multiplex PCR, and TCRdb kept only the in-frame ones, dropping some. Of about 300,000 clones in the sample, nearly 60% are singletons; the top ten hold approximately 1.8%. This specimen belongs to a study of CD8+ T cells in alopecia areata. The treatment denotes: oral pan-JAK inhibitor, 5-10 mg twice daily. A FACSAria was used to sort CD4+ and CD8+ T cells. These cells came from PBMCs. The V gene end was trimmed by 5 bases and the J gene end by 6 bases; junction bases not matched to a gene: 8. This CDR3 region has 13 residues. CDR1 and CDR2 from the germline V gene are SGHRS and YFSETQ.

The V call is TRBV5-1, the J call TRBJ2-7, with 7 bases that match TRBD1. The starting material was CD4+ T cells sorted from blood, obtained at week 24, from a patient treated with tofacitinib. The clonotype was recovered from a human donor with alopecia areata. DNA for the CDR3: TGCGCCAGCAGGGATTTAGAGGGGGCCGAGCAGTACTTC. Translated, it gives CASRDLEGAEQYF.